The 29 T cell receptor beta chains below come from one sample, sequenced in a study of T cells after yellow fever vaccination (dated by TCRdb to the late 2010s). In light of the paper, this sample's treatment or condition label describes: live attenuated yellow fever vaccine strain. Libraries were prepared through 5' RACE. The listed sequencing device is Illumina HiSeq 2500. TCRdb reworked the public reads: Q25 trimming with fastp, MiXCR clone assembly, productive beta chains retained. Duplicate CDR3 protein sequences are folded into a single record with the most common DNA and genes. For this sample the table gives just under 600,000 distinct CDR3 sequences, of which approximately 12% were detected only once. The biggest ten clones account for more than 13% of the sample. The sample in question was PBMCs, obtained on the day of the yellow fever booster vaccination. These receptors were obtained from a man aged 25 to 40 who received the YFV17D yellow fever vaccine.

The V and J genes are TRBV12-3 or TRBV12-4 and TRBJ2-7, with D maybe TRBD2 (5 bases). With 3 bases removed from V and 4 bases from J, the gap between germline ends came to 13 bases. The CDR3 has 14 residues. CDR3 protein: CASSFGGPSYEQYF. Written as DNA, the CDR3 is TGTGCCAGCAGTTTCGGCGGGCCCTCTTACGAGCAGTACTTC.

This clonotype was counted ten times or more. The chain employs TRBV29-1 and TRBJ2-2; D ambiguous. CDR1 is SQVTM and CDR2 is ANQGSEA in the germline V gene. The CDR3 has 12 residues. The V end was cut by 6 bases, the J end by 5 bases, with 10 bases between. DNA of the CDR3: TGCAGCGTCCGGTTCGGTACCGGGGAGCTGTTTTTT. As protein: CSVRFGTGELFF.

This clonotype was recorded a few times. CDR3 region: CASSLQRELRTDTQYF. Here the CDR3 DNA reads TGCGCCAGCAGCTTGCAGCGGGAGCTAAGGACAGATACGCAGTATTTT. The rearrangement joins TRBV5-1 to TRBJ2-3; 8 bases map to TRBD2. This CDR3 comprises 16 residues. In germline, CDR1 is SGHRS, CDR2 YFSETQ. J gave up 3 bases and V 1 base, and 7 bases lay outside the gene matches.

About this clonotype itself: At one end, the junction sequence differs from germline, possibly due to a read error. The chain couples TRBV20-1 to TRBJ2-6, with D possibly being TRBD2 (5 bases). There are 16 residues in the CDR3. Germline assignment: CDR1 DFQATT and CDR2 SNEGSKA (reference sequence). The CDR3 DNA sequence: TGCTGTGCTCCCGGCACGGGGAGCTCTGGGGCCAACGTCCTGACTTTC. Protein product: CCAPGTGSSGANVLTF.

This clonotype was observed a few times. V is TRBV5-1 and J is TRBJ1-4; unclear D gene. The germline CDR1 and CDR2 sequences are SGHRS and YFSETQ. Trimming removed 0 bases at V and 5 bases at J, with 8 bases between. The CDR3 contains 14 residues. CDR3 region: CASSLGAGNEKLFF. In DNA form, the CDR3 reads TGCGCCAGCAGCTTGGGAGCAGGAAATGAAAAACTGTTTTTT.

V is TRBV7-2 and J is TRBJ2-7, with TRBD1 identical over 7 bases. Trimming cost V 5 bases and J 4 bases; bases outside gene matches: 11. Per germline, CDR1 SGHTA and CDR2 FQGNSA. CDR3 size: 15 residues. As DNA, the CDR3 is TGTGCCAGCAGCGCCCGGGACAGAGCGAGGTACGAGCAGTACTTC. Amino acid sequence: CASSARDRARYEQYF. The whole variable domain, remainder taken from reference TRBV7-2 and TRBJ2-7, is GAGVSQSPSNKVTEKGKDVELRCDPISGHTALYWYRQSLGQGLEFLIYFQGNSAPDKSGLPSDRFSAERTGGSVSTLTIQRTQQEDSAVYLCASSARDRARYEQYFGPGTRLTVT.

This clonotype was recorded a few times. The V call is TRBV20-1, the J call TRBJ2-5, with D hard to call. Per the germline V gene, CDR1 is DFQATT and CDR2 is SNEGSKA (reference sequence). Trimming took off 3 bases at V and 4 bases at J, with 9 bases between the two ends. This CDR3 contains 12 residues. CDR3 sequence: CSASRHPETQYF. The CDR3 bases are TGCAGTGCTAGTCGACACCCAGAGACCCAGTACTTC.

Remarks on this clonotype: Compared with germline, one end of the junction differs, possibly owing to a read error. The gene calls are TRBV15 and TRBJ2-1; 10 positions match TRBD2. The CDR3 totals 18 residues. Germline CDR1 and CDR2: LNHNV and YYDKDF (reference sequence). CDR3 region: CATSRGNPSGSSYNELFF. CDR3 nucleotides: TGTGCCACCAGCAGAGGCAACCCTAGCGGGAGCTCTTACAATGAGCTGTTCTTC.

The chain employs TRBV11-2 and TRBJ1-2, with D hard to call. The V gene's germline CDR1 is SGHAT and CDR2 FQNNGV. The CDR3 runs 13 residues. Deletions cut 1 base from V and 6 bases from J, with 9 bases between. The CDR3 nucleotides read TGTGCCAGCAGCTTAGGGGTCTCGGATGGCTACACCTTC. This gives the protein CASSLGVSDGYTF.

The sample holds a few counts of this clonotype. This rearrangement joins TRBV24-1 to TRBJ2-5; tentatively, D is TRBD1 (5 bases). The CDR3 runs 15 residues. The germline V gene encodes CDR1 KGHDR and CDR2 SFDVKD. Deletions cut 4 bases from V and 2 bases from J, with 13 bases between. The CDR3 nucleotides read TGTGCCACCAGTGACCAGACAGCCCCACAAGAGACCCAGTACTTC. This codes for CATSDQTAPQETQYF.

The chain couples TRBV5-1 to TRBJ2-1; D gene ambiguous. This CDR3 spans 14 amino acids. Deletions cut 4 bases from V and 5 bases from J, with 13 bases between. Looked up from germline, CDR1 is SGHRS and CDR2 is YFSETQ. The CDR3 loop is CASSPTGRHNEQFF. The CDR3, as DNA: TGCGCCAGCAGCCCAACCGGGCGCCACAATGAGCAGTTCTTC.

This clonotype was observed a handful of times. The chain is built from TRBV28 and TRBJ2-1, with D tentatively TRBD2 (6 bases). The CDR3 totals 13 residues. The V gene lost 7 bases and the J gene lost 5 bases, with 12 bases spanning the gap. The germline V gene has CDR1 MDHEN and CDR2 SYDVKM. DNA for the CDR3: TGTGCCAGCATTCGCGGGATTGACAATGAGCAGTTCTTC. It encodes CASIRGIDNEQFF.

V usage is TRBV5-5 and J usage is TRBJ2-2; the match to TRBD1 covers 7 bases. Germline values: CDR1 SGHKS, CDR2 YYEKEE (reference sequence). Unmatched junction bases numbered 6, after V lost 4 bases and J lost 3 bases. The CDR3 is 15 residues long. As DNA, the CDR3 is TGTGCCAGCAGCCAGTCCGGGACAGACACCGGGGAGCTGTTTTTT. Its protein is CASSQSGTDTGELFF. The variable domain in full, completed from reference TRBV5-5 and TRBJ2-2, reads DAGVTQSPTHLIKTRGQQVTLRCSPISGHKSVSWYQQVLGQGPQFIFQYYEKEERGRGNFPDRFSARQFPNYSSELNVNALLLGDSALYLCASSQSGTDTGELFFGEGSRLTVL.

This CDR3 reads CATSDWGTGEAPDTQYF. As DNA, the CDR3 is TGTGCCACCAGTGATTGGGGTACGGGGGAGGCCCCAGATACGCAGTATTTT. The chain links TRBV24-1 to TRBJ2-3; the D gene is possibly TRBD2 (6 bases). The CDR3 has 17 residues. Looked up from germline, CDR1 is KGHDR and CDR2 is SFDVKD. V was shortened by 2 bases and J by 4 bases, with 18 bases between the two germline ends.

V is TRBV5-1 and J is TRBJ2-6, with a tentative D call TRBD2 (5 bases). Trimming shortened V by 3 bases and J by 2 bases, and 9 bases separated the two germline ends. The length of the CDR3 is 15 residues. Germline V gene data show CDR1 as SGHRS and CDR2 as YFSETQ. The CDR3 spells CASSYSRAGANVLTF. The DNA of the CDR3 is TGCGCCAGCAGCTATTCGAGGGCTGGGGCCAACGTCCTGACTTTC.

In its sample, this clonotype was seen many times. The chain links TRBV11-2 to TRBJ2-1; 10 bases map to TRBD2. With V trimmed by 8 bases and J by 8 bases, 6 bases remained unmatched. Germline loops: CDR1 SGHAT, CDR2 FQNNGV. This CDR3 spans 13 amino acids. The CDR3 DNA follows: TGTGCCAGCCTCCCTAGCGGGAGCGATGAGCAGTTCTTC. Amino acid sequence: CASLPSGSDEQFF.

This clonotype has just a few counts. The V and J genes are TRBV12-3 or TRBV12-4 and TRBJ2-7, with TRBD1 as a possible D gene (7 bases). Trimming removed 7 bases at V and 0 bases at J, with 31 bases between. The CDR3 extends over 20 amino acids. CDR3 residues: CASTNIHRGLGGPDSYEQYF. The CDR3 coding sequence is TGTGCCAGCACCAACATCCACAGGGGCTTAGGGGGGCCGGACTCCTACGAGCAGTACTTC.

The chain has TRBV20-1 and TRBJ1-1; a weak D match, TRBD1 (6 bases). Trimming left V 3 bases short and J 1 base short, with 12 bases between. This CDR3 contains 14 residues. CDR1 is DFQATT and CDR2 is SNEGSKA in the germline V gene (reference sequence). CDR3 loop: CSASRAGENTEAFF. The CDR3 coding sequence is TGCAGTGCTAGCCGAGCAGGGGAGAACACTGAAGCTTTCTTT.

This clonotype has only a few counts. The chain joins TRBV7-2 to TRBJ2-7; D is unresolved. In germline, CDR1 is SGHTA, CDR2 FQGNSA. The CDR3 sequence is 14 residues long. Deletions cut 3 bases from V and 1 base from J, with 10 bases between. The CDR3 region is CASSFQLGSYEQYF. CDR3 bases: TGTGCCAGCAGCTTCCAGCTCGGGTCCTACGAGCAGTACTTC. The entire variable domain, with the rest obtained from reference TRBV7-2 and TRBJ2-7, is as follows: GAGVSQSPSNKVTEKGKDVELRCDPISGHTALYWYRQSLGQGLEFLIYFQGNSAPDKSGLPSDRFSAERTGGSVSTLTIQRTQQEDSAVYLCASSFQLGSYEQYFGPGTRLTVT.

At least ten counts were recorded for this clonotype. The chain links TRBV6-5 to TRBJ2-7, with unresolved D. The CDR3 contains 13 residues. Per the germline V gene, CDR1 is MNHEY and CDR2 is SVGAGI. V was shortened by 8 bases and J by 3 bases, with 14 bases between the two germline ends. CDR3 amino acids: CASGRYSIYEQYF. Here the CDR3 DNA reads TGTGCCAGCGGCCGATACAGTATCTACGAGCAGTACTTC.

The rearrangement uses TRBV5-6 and TRBJ2-7; no clear D. Germline V gene sequence: CDR1 SGHDT, CDR2 YYEEEE. The V end lost 1 base, the J end lost 0 bases, and 11 bases lay between the germline ends. CDR3 length: 15 amino acids. This CDR3 is CASSLYLRTSYEQYF. CDR3 nucleotides: TGTGCCAGCAGCTTGTATCTGCGGACCTCCTACGAGCAGTACTTC.

This clonotype was counted between two and nine times. V is TRBV9 and J is TRBJ2-7, with a possible D match to TRBD1 (5 bases). Trimming shortened V by 0 bases and J by 9 bases, and 19 bases separated the two germline ends. Germline loops: CDR1 SGDLS, CDR2 YYNGEE. CDR3 size: 15 residues. The CDR3 is CASSVAPGQGNAQYF. The CDR3 coding sequence is TGTGCCAGCAGCGTAGCACCGGGCCAGGGTAATGCGCAGTACTTC.

This clonotype appeared a few times. V is TRBV29-1 and J is TRBJ2-7, with D perhaps matching TRBD1 (5 bases). CDR3 length: 14 residues. The V gene's germline CDR1 is SQVTM and CDR2 ANQGSEA. This CDR3 reads CSGSWTTSPYEQYF. The CDR3 nucleotides are TGCAGTGGCTCCTGGACAACCTCCCCGTACGAGCAGTACTTC.

In its sample, this clonotype was seen a few times. The CDR3: CASSLQGPPDTQYF. CDR3 in DNA: TGTGCCAGCTCACTACAGGGCCCCCCAGATACGCAGTATTTT. The rearrangement links TRBV18 to TRBJ2-3; D is possibly TRBD1 (6 bases). The CDR3 sequence is 14 residues long. In germline, CDR1 is KGHSH, CDR2 LQKENI. Trimming cost V 4 bases and J 4 bases, with 12 bases left between them. The full variable domain, with the rest looked up from reference TRBV18 and TRBJ2-3, is NAGVMQNPRHLVRRRGQEARLRCSPMKGHSHVYWYRQLPEEGLKFMVYLQKENIIDESGMPKERFSAEFPKEGPSILRIQQVVRGDSAAYFCASSLQGPPDTQYFGPGTRLTVL.

The genes are TRBV7-9 and TRBJ2-7; tentatively, D is TRBD1 (6 bases). This CDR3 has 13 amino acids. V shed 4 bases and J shed 4 bases, with 11 bases lying between them. CDR1 and CDR2 from the germline V gene are SEHNR and FQNEAQ (reference sequence). The CDR3 bases are TGTGCCAGCAGCTACACCCAGGGGTACGAGCAGTACTTC. Translating gives CASSYTQGYEQYF.

This clonotype was detected a few times. This rearrangement joins TRBV20-1 to TRBJ2-1, with TRBD2 identical over 11 bases. After removal of 1 base from V and 8 bases from J, the junction contained 4 bases not matched to a gene. CDR3 size: 14 residues. The germline V gene encodes CDR1 DFQATT and CDR2 SNEGSKA (reference sequence). CDR3 DNA: TGCAGTGCTAGAGGACTAGCGGGACTCGATGAGCAGTTCTTC. Protein sequence: CSARGLAGLDEQFF.

This clonotype was counted between two and nine times. As DNA, the CDR3 is TGTGCCAGCGTTCGGGGGGGGATCCTCTACGAGCAGTACTTC. It is translated as CASVRGGILYEQYF. The chain joins TRBV12-3 or TRBV12-4 to TRBJ2-7, with 8 nucleotides matching TRBD2. J gave up 3 bases and V 8 bases, and 9 bases lay outside the gene matches. The CDR3 is 14 residues long.

The chain links TRBV27 to TRBJ2-1; tentatively, D is TRBD1 or TRBD2 (5 bases each). From germline, CDR1 is MNHEY and CDR2 SMNVEV (reference sequence). V was trimmed by 6 bases and J by 2 bases, leaving 14 bases between them. The CDR3 runs 15 residues. In DNA, the CDR3 is TGTGCCAGCAGGCTTACTAGAGGGGCCTACAATGAGCAGTTCTTC. It codes for CASRLTRGAYNEQFF.

This clonotype was observed a few times. The chain uses TRBV4-2 and TRBJ1-1, with D uncertain. This CDR3 region has 14 residues. The ends were cut back, 0 bases at V and 4 bases at J, with 9 bases in the middle. Germline CDR1 LGHNA, CDR2 YNFKEQ. CDR3 residues: CASSQDTWSTEAFF. The CDR3 bases are TGTGCCAGCAGCCAAGATACCTGGAGCACTGAAGCTTTCTTT.